The sequence of this T cell receptor (beta chain) was determined in a study of blood T cell repertoires in COVID-19. In the study overall: Material from acute and convalescent COVID-19 was sourced from the United States, Italy and Spain.

TCRdb keeps only in-frame clones here, not all; method: immunoSEQ multiplex PCR. The table has around 400,000 clones, around 87% seen once. Followed longitudinally, the Seattle patients had been enrolled during active infection. CDR3 size: 15 residues. V lost 3 bases to trimming and J lost 5 bases, with 15 bases between them. The germline V gene has CDR1 SGHAT and CDR2 FQNNGV. V gene TRBV11-2 combines with J gene TRBJ2-3; weak D call: TRBD1 (5 bases). The sequence came from a woman aged 55 to 70 with COVID-19, enrolled during active disease. The sequencing sample was made of peripheral blood. The CDR3 here is CASSFFSGAVDTQYF. DNA for the CDR3: TGTGCCAGCAGCTTCTTTTCTGGGGCGGTAGATACGCAGTATTTT.